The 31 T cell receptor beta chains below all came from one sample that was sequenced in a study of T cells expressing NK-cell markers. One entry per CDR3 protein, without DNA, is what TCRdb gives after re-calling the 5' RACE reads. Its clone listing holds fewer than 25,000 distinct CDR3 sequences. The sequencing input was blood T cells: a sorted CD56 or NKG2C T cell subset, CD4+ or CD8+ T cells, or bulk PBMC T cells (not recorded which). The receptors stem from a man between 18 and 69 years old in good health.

The CDR3: CSARDVRDTAYEQYF. V gene TRBV20-1 combines with J gene TRBJ2-7; TCRdb gives TRBD1 as the D gene, but with no DNA this cannot be confirmed. The CDR3 totals 15 residues. CDR1 is DFQATT, CDR2 SNEGSKA, per germline (reference sequence).

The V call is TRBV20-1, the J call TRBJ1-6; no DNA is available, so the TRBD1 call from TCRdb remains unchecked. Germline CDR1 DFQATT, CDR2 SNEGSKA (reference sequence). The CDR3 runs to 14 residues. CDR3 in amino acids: CSAYSNRDNSPLHF.

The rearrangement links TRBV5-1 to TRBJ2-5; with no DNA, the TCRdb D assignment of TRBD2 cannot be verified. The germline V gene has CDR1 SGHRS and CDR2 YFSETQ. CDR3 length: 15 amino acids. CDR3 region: CASSTGLAGQETQYF.

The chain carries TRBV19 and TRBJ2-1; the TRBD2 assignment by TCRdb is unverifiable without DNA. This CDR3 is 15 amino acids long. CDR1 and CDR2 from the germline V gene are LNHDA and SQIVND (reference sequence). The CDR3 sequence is CASSMRRVVYNEQFF.

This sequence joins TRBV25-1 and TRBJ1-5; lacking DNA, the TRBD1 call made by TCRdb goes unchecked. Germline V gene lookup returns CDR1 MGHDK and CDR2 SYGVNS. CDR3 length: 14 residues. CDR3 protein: CASSEGGESQPQHF.

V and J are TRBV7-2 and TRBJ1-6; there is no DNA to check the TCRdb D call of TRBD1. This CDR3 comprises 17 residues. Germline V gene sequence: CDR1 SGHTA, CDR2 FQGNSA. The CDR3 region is CASSFLVGTALNSPLHF.

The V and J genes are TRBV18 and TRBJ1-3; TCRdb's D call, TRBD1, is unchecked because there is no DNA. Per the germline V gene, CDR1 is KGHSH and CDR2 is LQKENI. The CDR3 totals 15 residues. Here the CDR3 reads CASSPSRDSGNTIYF.

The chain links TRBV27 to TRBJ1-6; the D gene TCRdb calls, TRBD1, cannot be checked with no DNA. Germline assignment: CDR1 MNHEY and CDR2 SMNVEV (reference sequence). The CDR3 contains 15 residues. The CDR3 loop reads CASSSPGPYNSPLHF.

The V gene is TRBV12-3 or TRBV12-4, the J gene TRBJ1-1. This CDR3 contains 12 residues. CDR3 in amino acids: CASSDRYTEAFF.

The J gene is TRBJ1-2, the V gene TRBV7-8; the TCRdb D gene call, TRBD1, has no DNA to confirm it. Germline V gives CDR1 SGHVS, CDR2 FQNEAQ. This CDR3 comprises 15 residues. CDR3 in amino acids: CASSLEGQGNYGYTF.

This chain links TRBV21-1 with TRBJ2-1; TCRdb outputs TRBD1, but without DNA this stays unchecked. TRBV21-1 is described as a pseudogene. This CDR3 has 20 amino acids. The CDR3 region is CASSKGGGLCRINSYNEQFF.

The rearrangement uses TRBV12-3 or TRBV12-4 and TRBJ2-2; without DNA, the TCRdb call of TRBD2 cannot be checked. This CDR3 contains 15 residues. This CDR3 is CASSPAGGYTGELFF.

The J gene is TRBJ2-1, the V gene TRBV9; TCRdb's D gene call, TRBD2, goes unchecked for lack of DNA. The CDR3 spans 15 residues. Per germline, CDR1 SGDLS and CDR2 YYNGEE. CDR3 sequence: CASSVGAAGVFEQFF.

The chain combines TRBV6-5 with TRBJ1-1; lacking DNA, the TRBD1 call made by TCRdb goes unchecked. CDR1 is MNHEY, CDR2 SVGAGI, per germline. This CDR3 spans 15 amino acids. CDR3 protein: CASSYSSTGATEAFF.

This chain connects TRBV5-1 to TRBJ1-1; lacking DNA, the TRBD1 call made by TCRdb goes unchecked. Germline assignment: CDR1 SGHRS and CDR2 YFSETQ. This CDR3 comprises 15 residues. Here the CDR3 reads CASSKGQTPNTEAFF. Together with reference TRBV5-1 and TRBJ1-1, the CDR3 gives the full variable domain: KAGVTQTPRYLIKTRGQQVTLSCSPISGHRSVSWYQQTPGQGLQFLFEYFSETQRNKGNFPGRFSGRQFSNSRSEMNVSTLELGDSALYLCASSKGQTPNTEAFFGQGTRLTVV.

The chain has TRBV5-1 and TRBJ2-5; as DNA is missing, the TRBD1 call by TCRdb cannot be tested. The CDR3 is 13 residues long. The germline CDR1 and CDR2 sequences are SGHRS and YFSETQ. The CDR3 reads CASSLGGAETQYF.

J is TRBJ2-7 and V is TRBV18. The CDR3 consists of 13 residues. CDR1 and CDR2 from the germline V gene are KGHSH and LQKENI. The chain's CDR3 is CASSQGARYEQYF.

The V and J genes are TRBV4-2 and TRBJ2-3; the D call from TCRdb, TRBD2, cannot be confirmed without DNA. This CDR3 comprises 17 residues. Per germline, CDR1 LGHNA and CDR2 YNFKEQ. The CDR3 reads CASSQARTSGGGDTQYF.

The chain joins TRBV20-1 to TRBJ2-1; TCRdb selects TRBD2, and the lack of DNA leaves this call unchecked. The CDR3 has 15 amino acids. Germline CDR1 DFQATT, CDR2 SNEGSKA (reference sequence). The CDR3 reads CSASGGARSYNEQFF.

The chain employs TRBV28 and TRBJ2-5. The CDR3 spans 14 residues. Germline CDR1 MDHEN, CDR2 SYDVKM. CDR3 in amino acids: CASSTQPSQETQYF.

CDR3 residues: CASRRGVSSPLHF. The chain joins TRBV6-1 to TRBJ1-6; TCRdb indicates TRBD1, and absent DNA this call remains unverified. The CDR3 spans 13 residues. Germline CDR1 is MNHNS and CDR2 is SASEGT.

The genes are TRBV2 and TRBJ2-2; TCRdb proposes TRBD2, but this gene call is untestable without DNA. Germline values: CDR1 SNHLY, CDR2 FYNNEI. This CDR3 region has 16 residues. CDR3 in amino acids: CASSAPRLANTGELFF.

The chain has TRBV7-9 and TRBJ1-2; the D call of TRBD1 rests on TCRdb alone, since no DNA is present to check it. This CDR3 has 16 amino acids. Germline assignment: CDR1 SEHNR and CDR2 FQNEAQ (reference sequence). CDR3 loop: CASSSNRDRVDYGYTF.

The CDR3 sequence is CASSYSAGEPYEQYF. The J gene is TRBJ2-7, the V gene TRBV6-5. The germline V gene encodes CDR1 MNHEY and CDR2 SVGAGI. The CDR3 covers 15 residues.

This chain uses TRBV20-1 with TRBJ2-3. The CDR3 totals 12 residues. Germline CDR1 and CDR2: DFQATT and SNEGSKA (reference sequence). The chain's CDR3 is CSAIISTDTQYF.

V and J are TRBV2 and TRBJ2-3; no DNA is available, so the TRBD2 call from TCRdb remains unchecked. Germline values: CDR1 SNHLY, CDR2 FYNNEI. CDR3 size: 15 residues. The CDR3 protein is CASSLAPLPSDTQYF.

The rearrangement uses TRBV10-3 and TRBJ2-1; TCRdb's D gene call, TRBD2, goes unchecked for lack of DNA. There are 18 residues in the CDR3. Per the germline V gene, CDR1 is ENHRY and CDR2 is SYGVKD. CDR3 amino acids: CAISGRGLAGGVYNEQFF.

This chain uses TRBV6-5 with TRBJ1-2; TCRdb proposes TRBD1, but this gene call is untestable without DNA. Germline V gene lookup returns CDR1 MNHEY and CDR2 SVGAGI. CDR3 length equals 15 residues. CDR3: CASSYLTRGEDGYTF.

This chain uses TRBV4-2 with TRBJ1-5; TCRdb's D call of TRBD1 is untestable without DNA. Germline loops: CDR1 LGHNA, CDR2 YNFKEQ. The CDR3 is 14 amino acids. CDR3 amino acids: CASSQGAGNQPQHF.

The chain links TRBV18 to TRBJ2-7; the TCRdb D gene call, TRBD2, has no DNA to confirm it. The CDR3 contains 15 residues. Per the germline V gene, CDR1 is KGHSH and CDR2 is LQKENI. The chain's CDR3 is CASSPGLAASYEQYF.

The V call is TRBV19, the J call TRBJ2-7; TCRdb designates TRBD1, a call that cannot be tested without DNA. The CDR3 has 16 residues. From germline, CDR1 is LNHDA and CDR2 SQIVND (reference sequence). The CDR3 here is CASSTDLSTGAYEQYF.